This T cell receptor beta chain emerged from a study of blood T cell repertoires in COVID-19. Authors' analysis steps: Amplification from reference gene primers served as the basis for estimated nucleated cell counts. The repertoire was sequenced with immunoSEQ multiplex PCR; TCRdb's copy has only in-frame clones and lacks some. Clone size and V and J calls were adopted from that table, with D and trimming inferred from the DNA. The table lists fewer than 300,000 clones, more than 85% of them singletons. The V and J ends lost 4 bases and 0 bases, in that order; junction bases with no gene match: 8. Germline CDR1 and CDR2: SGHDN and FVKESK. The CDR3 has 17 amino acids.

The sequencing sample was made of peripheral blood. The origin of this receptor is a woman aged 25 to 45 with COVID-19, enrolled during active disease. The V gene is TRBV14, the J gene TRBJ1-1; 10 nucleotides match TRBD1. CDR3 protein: CASSPGTGAPMNTEAFF. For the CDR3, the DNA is TGTGCCAGCAGCCCCGGGACAGGGGCACCAATGAACACTGAAGCTTTCTTT.